These 9 T cell receptor beta chains originate from one sample sequenced in a study of T cell responses to AZD1222 COVID-19 vaccine (dated by TCRdb to the early 2020s). The library was generated by the immunoSEQ multiplex PCR assay. This immuneACCESS table, as held by TCRdb, lists in-frame sequences with V and J called but not all clones. Of the missing ones, under half trace to an unresolved V gene in checked studies; the others have no known cause. The sample table records 55,000 to 85,000 clones; about four fifths of these occur just once. The ten largest clones take up 8% to 10% of the sample. Explained via the paper, the time point label denotes: baseline before first vaccination. The sample consisted of peripheral blood, taken on day 0 of AZD1222 vaccination. The origin of the receptors is an adult in good health.

The chain links TRBV7-3 to TRBJ2-3, with D unclear. Trimming removed 0 bases from V and 3 bases from J, with 4 bases in between. CDR1 and CDR2 (germline): SGHTA, FQGTGA. The CDR3 totals 13 residues. The CDR3 loop reads CASSLTGTDTQYF. CDR3 nucleotide sequence: TGTGCCAGCAGCTTAACGGGTACAGATACGCAGTATTTT.

CDR3 coding DNA: TGTGCCAGCAGCAAGATGTCTGGCGCCTCCTACGAGCAGTACTTC. The encoded protein is CASSKMSGASYEQYF. The chain carries TRBV6-4 and TRBJ2-7; D is unclear. CDR1 and CDR2 from the germline V gene are MRHNA and SNTAGT. The CDR3 totals 15 residues. The V end was cut by 6 bases, the J end by 0 bases, with 15 bases between.

The V and J genes are TRBV21-1 and TRBJ2-2; TRBD1, the D gene given by the table, was not confirmed from the DNA. TRBV21-1 is reported as a pseudogene. The CDR3 sequence is 20 residues long. CDR3 in DNA: TGTGCCAGCAGCAGAAAACCGGGACAGGGGAGGAAAGGAAGCACCGGGGAGCTGTTTTTT. This encodes CASSRKPGQGRKGSTGELFF.

The V and J genes are TRBV18 and TRBJ1-2; D is unresolved. Germline V gene data show CDR1 as KGHSH and CDR2 as LQKENI. V lost 3 bases and J 0 bases, leaving 5 bases between the germline ends. The CDR3 spans 13 residues. The CDR3 protein is CASSPATNYGYTF. The CDR3, as DNA: TGTGCCAGCTCACCTGCGACTAACTATGGCTACACCTTC.

This sequence joins TRBV4-1 and TRBJ1-5; D call uncertain. The germline V and J ends were trimmed by 0 bases and 6 bases, with 6 bases remaining between them. Germline V gene lookup returns CDR1 MGHRA and CDR2 YSYEKL. The CDR3 runs 13 residues. CDR3: CASSQDLGQPQHF. The CDR3 DNA reads TGCGCCAGCAGCCAAGATCTGGGTCAGCCCCAGCATTTT.

A single count supports this clone. The same CDR3 can be traced to other DNA sequences in this sample. The V and J genes are TRBV6-5 and TRBJ1-5, with D possibly matching TRBD1 (5 bases). Germline V gives CDR1 MNHEY, CDR2 SVGAGI. This CDR3 is 16 amino acids long. Trimming removed 3 bases at V and 0 bases at J, with 12 bases between. CDR3 loop: CASSYGQGFSNQPQHF. The DNA for the CDR3 is TGTGCCAGCAGTTATGGGCAGGGCTTTAGCAATCAGCCCCAGCATTTT.

This sequence joins TRBV3-1 (or the pseudogene TRBV3-2) and TRBJ2-5; 15 nucleotides agree with TRBD2. V was clipped by 1 base and J by 5 bases; unmatched bases: 8. The CDR3 length is 18 residues. Germline V gene lookup returns CDR1 LGHDT and CDR2 YNNKEL (reference sequence). CDR3 DNA: TGTGCCAGCAGCCAAGGCCCGGGACTAGCGGGGGGCGGGGAGACCCAGTACTTC. Translating it yields CASSQGPGLAGGGETQYF.

The chain carries TRBV7-2 and TRBJ1-1, with a tentative D call TRBD1 (5 bases). The CDR3 length is 15 residues. Germline assignment: CDR1 SGHTA and CDR2 FQGNSA. Trimming shortened V by 5 bases and J by 1 base, and 14 bases separated the two germline ends. As DNA, the CDR3 is TGTGCCAGCAGCCTAACGGGGACCGCGAACACTGAAGCTTTCTTT. Protein product: CASSLTGTANTEAFF.

J is TRBJ2-5 and V is TRBV15; a possible D gene is TRBD2 (6 bases). The germline gives CDR1 LNHNV, CDR2 YYDKDF (reference sequence). The CDR3 is made up of 13 amino acids. Between the trimmed V and J ends, which lost 0 bases and 5 bases, there was a span of 7 bases. CDR3 region: CATSREEGETQYF. As DNA, the CDR3 is TGTGCCACCAGCAGAGAGGAGGGGGAGACCCAGTACTTC.